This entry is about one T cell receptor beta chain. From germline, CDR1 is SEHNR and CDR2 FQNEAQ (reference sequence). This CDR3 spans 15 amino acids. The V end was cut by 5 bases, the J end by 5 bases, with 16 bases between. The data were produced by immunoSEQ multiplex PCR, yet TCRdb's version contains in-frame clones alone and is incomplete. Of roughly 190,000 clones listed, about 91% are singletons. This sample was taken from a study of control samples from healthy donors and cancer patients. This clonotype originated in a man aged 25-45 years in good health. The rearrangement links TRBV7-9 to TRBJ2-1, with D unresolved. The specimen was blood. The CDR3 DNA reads TGTGCCAGCAGCACCACGGGCACCCTCAACAATGAGCAGTTCTTC. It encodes CASSTTGTLNNEQFF.